A selection of T cell receptor beta chains follows, all from one sample in a study of shared clonotypes between healthy human individuals. Profiling relied on immunoSEQ multiplex PCR, and the TCRdb table lists in-frame clones only, not all of them. Among about 500,000 clones, 70% to 80% were seen once, and the ten largest hold around 12%. Specimen: PBMCs. These receptors were obtained from a woman in her thirties or forties in good health. Some clones in this sample may be carry-over from other donors' samples. Both conserved end residues are part of each CDR3.

cdr3_aa j_call v_call cdr3_length
CASSEATGLNQPQHF TRBJ1-5 TRBV2 15
CASSPQSGRETQYF TRBJ2-5 TRBV7-2 14
CASSLFSGGSTDTQYF TRBJ2-3 TRBV5-1 16
CASSHRYEQYF TRBJ2-7 TRBV7-9 11
CASSAGTFSGNTIYF TRBJ1-3 TRBV27 15
CASSTGLAGSGEQFF TRBJ2-1 TRBV7-3 15
CASSLGGGSSYEQYF TRBJ2-7 TRBV7-2 15
CASRGGRSNTGELFF TRBJ2-2 TRBV9 15
CASSEGLGTDTQYF TRBJ2-3 TRBV18 14
CAWSVGLTTGELFF TRBJ2-2 TRBV30 14
CASSEWGNYGYTF TRBJ1-2 TRBV2 13
CASEAGGREQFF TRBJ2-1 TRBV7-9 12
CASRRQRPYGYTF TRBJ1-2 TRBV6-1 13
CASSLGGWNEQYF TRBJ2-7 TRBV7-8 13
CAWSVRGTRTQYF TRBJ2-5 TRBV30 13
CASSLTGHQETQYF TRBJ2-5 TRBV5-4 14
CASSPTSGPGETQYF TRBJ2-5 TRBV5-4 15
CATSRDDSSNQPQHF TRBJ1-5 TRBV15 15
CASSLGQGNQPQHF TRBJ1-5 TRBV2 14
CASSVGGGAGAFF TRBJ1-1 TRBV9 13
CAWNVGIPYNEQFF TRBJ2-1 TRBV30 14
CASSYSPGRYNEQFF TRBJ2-1 TRBV6-5 15
CASSVDGRVDTQYF TRBJ2-3 TRBV9 14
CASSFGQIYEQYF TRBJ2-7 TRBV28 13
CASSEAGYYGYTF TRBJ1-2 TRBV25-1 13
CASSVGLGSSNYGYTF TRBJ1-2 TRBV9 16
CASSPLGPYNEQFF TRBJ2-1 TRBV6-6 14
CASSAQTSGNTIYF TRBJ1-3 TRBV9 14
CASRRQGGTEAFF TRBJ1-1 TRBV2 13
CASSFRRGNTGELFF TRBJ2-2 TRBV7-9 15
CASSQDSGPYYNEQFF TRBJ2-1 TRBV4-3 16
CASSWGPSGDEQFF TRBJ2-1 TRBV7-3 14
CASSHYPGLAKNEQFF TRBJ2-1 TRBV7-9 16
CSITGTSLNEQFF TRBJ2-1 TRBV29-1 13
CASSVSADPIALGEQYF TRBJ2-7 TRBV9 17
CASSYSRNTEAFF TRBJ1-1 TRBV6-5 13
CASSLMGRAIQETQYF TRBJ2-5 TRBV28 16
CASGENTEAFF TRBJ1-1 TRBV12-5 11
CASSPTSGRANEQFF TRBJ2-1 TRBV7-2 15
CASSLRGGPSEPQHF TRBJ1-5 TRBV7-9 15
CSVAPTGTPTQYF TRBJ2-3 TRBV29-1 13
CASSPSEGANVLTF TRBJ2-6 TRBV13 14
CASSPRQGNTGELFF TRBJ2-2 TRBV18 15
CASSPGLAGQRGANVLTF TRBJ2-6 TRBV5-4 18
CASSRSGSSYEQYF TRBJ2-7 TRBV9 14
CASSWTLGARWYGYTF TRBJ1-2 TRBV28 16